This TCR beta chain was observed in a study of T cell changes during pregnancy in multiple sclerosis. The data were produced by immunoSEQ multiplex PCR, yet TCRdb's version contains in-frame clones alone and is incomplete. The sample has under 25,000 clones, around nine tenths seen once. The ends were cut back, 5 bases at V and 3 bases at J, with 5 bases in the middle. The CDR3 sequence is 11 residues long. CDR1 and CDR2 from the germline V gene are GTSNPN and SVGIG (reference sequence). The receptor's source is a female donor in good health, enrolled as a control in a pregnancy study. This chain connects TRBV30 to TRBJ1-3, with no clear D. Sample: CD8+ T cells from peripheral blood mononuclear cells, taken in the first trimester of pregnancy. The CDR3 sequence is CAWGNGNTIYF. The CDR3 DNA follows: TGTGCCTGGGGCAATGGAAACACCATATATTTT.